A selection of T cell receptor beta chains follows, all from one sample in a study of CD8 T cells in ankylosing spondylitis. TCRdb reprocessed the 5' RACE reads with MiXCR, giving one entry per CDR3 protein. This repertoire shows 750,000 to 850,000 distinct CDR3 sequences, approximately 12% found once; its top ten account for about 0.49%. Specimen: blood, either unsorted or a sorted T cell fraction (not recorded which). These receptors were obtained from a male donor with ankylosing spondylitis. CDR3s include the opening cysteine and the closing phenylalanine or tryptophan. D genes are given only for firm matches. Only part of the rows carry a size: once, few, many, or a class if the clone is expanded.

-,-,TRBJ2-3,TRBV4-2,TGTGCCAGCAGCCTCCGTCGGGCGGGATCGACAGATACGCAGTATTTT,CASSLRRAGSTDTQYF
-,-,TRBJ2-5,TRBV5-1,TGCGCCAGCAGCGGGGGACGGACTCGAGGGGAGACCCAGTACTTC,CASSGGRTRGETQYF
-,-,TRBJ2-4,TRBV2,TGTGCCAGCAGTGGTAGGGAACTAGCCAAAAACATTCAGTACTTC,CASSGRELAKNIQYF
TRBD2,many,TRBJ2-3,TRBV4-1,TGCGCCAGCAGCCATTACCAAATCAGGACTAGCGGATACACAGATACGCAGTATTTT,CASSHYQIRTSGYTDTQYF
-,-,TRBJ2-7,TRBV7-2,TGTGCCAGCAGCTTAGTAGGGTCCGGGAGTTCCTACGAGCAGTACTTC,CASSLVGSGSSYEQYF
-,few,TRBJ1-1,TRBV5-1,TGCGCCAGCAGTCCGAACACTGCTGAAGCTTTCTTT,CASSPNTAEAFF
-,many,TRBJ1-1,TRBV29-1,TGCAGCGGGCTAAAGGAGGCGGACACTGAAGCTTTCTTT,CSGLKEADTEAFF
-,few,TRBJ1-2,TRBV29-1,TGCAGCGGCCTCACAGGGTCAGGCGGCTACACCTTC,CSGLTGSGGYTF
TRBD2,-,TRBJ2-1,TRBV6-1,TGTGCCAGCAGCGGGGGGAGCGGGAGGGCCAGGTCCTACAATGAGCAGTTCTTC,CASSGGSGRARSYNEQFF
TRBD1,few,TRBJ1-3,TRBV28,TGTGCCAGCAGGGCCGGGACAGTAAGGACCATATATTTT,CASRAGTVRTIYF
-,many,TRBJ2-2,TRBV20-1,TGCAGTGCCATCGGGCCGAACACCGGGGAGCTGTTTTTT,CSAIGPNTGELFF